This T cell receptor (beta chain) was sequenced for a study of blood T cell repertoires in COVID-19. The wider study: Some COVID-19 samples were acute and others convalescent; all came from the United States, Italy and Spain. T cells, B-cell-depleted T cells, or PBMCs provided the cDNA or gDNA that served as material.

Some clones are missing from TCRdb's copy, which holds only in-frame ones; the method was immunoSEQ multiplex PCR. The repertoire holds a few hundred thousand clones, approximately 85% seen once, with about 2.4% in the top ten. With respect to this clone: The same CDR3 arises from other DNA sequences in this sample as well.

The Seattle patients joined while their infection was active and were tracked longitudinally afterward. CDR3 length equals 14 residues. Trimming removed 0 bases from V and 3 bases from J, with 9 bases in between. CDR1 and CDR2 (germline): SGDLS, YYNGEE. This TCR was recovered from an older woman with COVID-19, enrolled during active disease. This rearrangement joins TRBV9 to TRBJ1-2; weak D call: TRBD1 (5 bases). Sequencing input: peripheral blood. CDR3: CASSVGGRDYGYTF. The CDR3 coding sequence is TGTGCCAGCAGCGTAGGAGGCAGGGACTATGGCTACACCTTC.